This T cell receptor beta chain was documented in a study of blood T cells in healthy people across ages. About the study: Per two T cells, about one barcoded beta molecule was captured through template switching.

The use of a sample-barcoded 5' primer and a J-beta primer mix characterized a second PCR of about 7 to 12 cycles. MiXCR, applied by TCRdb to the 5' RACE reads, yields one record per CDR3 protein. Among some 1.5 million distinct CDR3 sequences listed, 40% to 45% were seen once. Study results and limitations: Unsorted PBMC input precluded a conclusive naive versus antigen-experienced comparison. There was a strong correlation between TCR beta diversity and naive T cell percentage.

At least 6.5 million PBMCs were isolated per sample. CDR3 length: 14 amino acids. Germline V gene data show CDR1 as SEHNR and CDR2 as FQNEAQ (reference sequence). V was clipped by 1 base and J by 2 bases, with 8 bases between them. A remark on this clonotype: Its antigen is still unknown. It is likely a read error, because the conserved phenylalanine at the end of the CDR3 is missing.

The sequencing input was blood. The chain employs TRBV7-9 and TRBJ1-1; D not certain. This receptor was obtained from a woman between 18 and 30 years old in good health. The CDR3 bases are TGTGCCAGCAGCTTAGATCCCGGAAACACTGAAGCTTTCTCT. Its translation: CASSLDPGNTEAFS.